The 6 T cell receptor beta chains below were found in one sample sequenced in a study of tumor and adjacent non-tumor tissue in lung cancer. This sample's RNA came from whole unsorted tissue. This non-tumor lung sample came from over 3 cm beyond the tumor edge. TCRbeta libraries were built with three rounds of nested PCR, modified from ARM-PCR. TCRdb re-called the multiplex PCR reads through MiXCR, storing one row per CDR3 protein. The sample consists of 50,000 or so distinct CDR3 sequences, 74% of them appearing once. The sequenced sample consisted of distant non-tumor lung tissue. These receptors were collected from a woman aged 60-75 years with non-small cell lung cancer.

This clonotype has a handful of counts. V usage is TRBV11-2 and J usage is TRBJ2-1; 9 positions match TRBD1. The V gene end was trimmed by 1 base and the J gene end by 4 bases; junction bases not matched to a gene: 2. The CDR3 runs 15 residues. The germline V gene encodes CDR1 SGHAT and CDR2 FQNNGV. Here the CDR3 DNA reads TGTGCCAGCAGCTTAGGTGGGACAGGGTACAATGAGCAGTTCTTC. Residues: CASSLGGTGYNEQFF.

Concerning this clonotype itself: This clone may be a read error of a much larger clone one base away. This chain links TRBV10-3 with TRBJ2-7; 7 bases agree with TRBD2. Looked up from germline, CDR1 is ENHRY and CDR2 is SYGVKD. This CDR3 comprises 15 residues. V dropped 10 bases and J dropped 6; count of bases not matched to a gene: 18. Here the CDR3 DNA reads TGTGCCACCCGGCTAGTGGGAGGGGATCTTCTCGAGCAGTACTTC. This translates into CATRLVGGDLLEQYF.

Notes on this clonotype: This clone may be a read error of a much larger clone one base away. The missing conserved phenylalanine or tryptophan at the end of this CDR3 makes a read error likely. The chain recombines TRBV5-1 with TRBJ2-5, with TRBD1 identical over 7 bases. Trimming at V came to 4 bases and at J to 2 bases, leaving 8 bases not matched to a gene. CDR1 SGHRS and CDR2 YFSETQ come from the germline V gene. The CDR3 is 15 amino acids. The CDR3 spells CASSLYPGQQETQYL. The CDR3 DNA is TGCGCCAGCAGCCTTTACCCGGGACAGCAAGAGACCCAGTACCTC.

This clonotype was picked up many times. The chain uses TRBV20-1 and TRBJ1-5, with D hard to call. Between the trimmed V and J ends, which lost 5 bases and 4 bases, there was a span of 15 bases. The CDR3 spans 14 residues. Germline CDR1 DFQATT, CDR2 SNEGSKA (reference sequence). The CDR3 loop is CSAGRQGKNQPQHF. The CDR3 DNA follows: TGCAGTGCTGGTCGACAAGGAAAGAATCAGCCCCAGCATTTT.

This clonotype was counted at least ten times. This sequence joins TRBV14 and TRBJ2-7, with no clear D. The CDR3 has 11 amino acids. Trimming removed 8 bases at V and 6 bases at J, with 11 bases between. The germline V gene encodes CDR1 SGHDN and CDR2 FVKESK. Written as DNA, the CDR3 is TGTGCCAGCCCAGACCGCCGCGAGCAGTACTTC. Protein: CASPDRREQYF.

To note about this clonotype: An end of the junction differs from the germline gene, which may be a read error. The chain carries TRBV6-2 or TRBV6-3 and TRBJ2-5; the D gene could be TRBD1 or TRBD2 (5 bases each). This CDR3 region has 19 residues. Germline assignment: CDR1 MNHEY and CDR2 SVGEGT. In nucleotides, the CDR3 is TGCGCCAGCAGCCGACCTCCTTATACGGGGCGCATGGGGCGAGAGACCCAGTACTTC. This sequence encodes CASSRPPYTGRMGRETQYF.